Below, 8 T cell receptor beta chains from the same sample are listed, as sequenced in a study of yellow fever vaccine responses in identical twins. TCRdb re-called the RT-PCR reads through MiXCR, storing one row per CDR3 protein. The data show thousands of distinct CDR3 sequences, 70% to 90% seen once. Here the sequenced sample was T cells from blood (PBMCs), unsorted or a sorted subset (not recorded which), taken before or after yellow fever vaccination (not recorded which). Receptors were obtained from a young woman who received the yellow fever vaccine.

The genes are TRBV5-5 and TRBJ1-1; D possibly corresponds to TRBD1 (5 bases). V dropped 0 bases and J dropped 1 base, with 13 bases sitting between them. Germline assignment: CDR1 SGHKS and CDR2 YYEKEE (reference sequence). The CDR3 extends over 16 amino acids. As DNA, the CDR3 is TGTGCCAGCAGCTTGGGCTCGGTGGGGGGGAACACTGAAGCTTTCTTT. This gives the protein CASSLGSVGGNTEAFF.

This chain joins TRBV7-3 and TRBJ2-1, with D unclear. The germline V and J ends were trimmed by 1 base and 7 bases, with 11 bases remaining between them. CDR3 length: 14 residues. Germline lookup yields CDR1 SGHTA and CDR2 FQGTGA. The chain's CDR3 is CASSLNGAFNEQFF. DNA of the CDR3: TGTGCCAGCAGCTTAAACGGAGCATTTAATGAGCAGTTCTTC.

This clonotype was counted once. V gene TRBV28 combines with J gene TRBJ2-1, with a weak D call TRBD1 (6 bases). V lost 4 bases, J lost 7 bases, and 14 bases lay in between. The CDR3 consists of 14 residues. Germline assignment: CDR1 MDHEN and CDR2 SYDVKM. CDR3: CASSSGTFANEQFF. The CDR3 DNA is TGTGCCAGCAGTTCCGGGACATTTGCAAATGAGCAGTTCTTC. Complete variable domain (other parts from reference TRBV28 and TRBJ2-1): DVKVTQSSRYLVKRTGEKVFLECVQDMDHENMFWYRQDPGLGLRLIYFSYDVKMKEKGDIPEGYSVSREKKERFSLILESASTNQTSMYLCASSSGTFANEQFFGPGTRLTVL.

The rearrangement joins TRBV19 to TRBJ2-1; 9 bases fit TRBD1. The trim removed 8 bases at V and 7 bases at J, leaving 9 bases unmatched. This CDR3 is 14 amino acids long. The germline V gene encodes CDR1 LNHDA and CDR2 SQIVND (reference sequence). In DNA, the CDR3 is TGTGCCAGTCAGGGACAGGGAGTAGGGAATGAGCAGTTCTTC. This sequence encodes CASQGQGVGNEQFF.

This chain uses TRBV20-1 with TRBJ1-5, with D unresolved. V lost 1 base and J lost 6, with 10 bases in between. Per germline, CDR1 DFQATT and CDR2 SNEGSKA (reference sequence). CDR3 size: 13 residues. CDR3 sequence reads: CSARVGVAQPQHF. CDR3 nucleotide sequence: TGCAGTGCTAGAGTCGGGGTCGCTCAGCCCCAGCATTTT.

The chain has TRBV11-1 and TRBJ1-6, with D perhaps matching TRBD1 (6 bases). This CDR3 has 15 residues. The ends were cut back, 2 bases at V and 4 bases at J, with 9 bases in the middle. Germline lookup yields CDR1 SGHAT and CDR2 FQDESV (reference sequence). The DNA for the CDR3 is TGTGCCAGCAGCTTAAGCAGGGGATATAATTCACCCCTCCACTTT. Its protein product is CASSLSRGYNSPLHF.

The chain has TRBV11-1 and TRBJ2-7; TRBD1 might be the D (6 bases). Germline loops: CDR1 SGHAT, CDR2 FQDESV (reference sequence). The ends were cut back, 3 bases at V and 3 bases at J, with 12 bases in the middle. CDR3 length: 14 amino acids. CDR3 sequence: CASSFGGPLYEQYF. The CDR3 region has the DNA TGTGCCAGCAGCTTTGGGGGCCCTCTCTACGAGCAGTACTTC.

CDR3 region: CAGSGTGEEKLFF. DNA for the CDR3: TGTGCCGGATCCGGGACAGGGGAGGAAAAACTGTTTTTT. This sequence joins TRBV30 and TRBJ1-4, with TRBD1 matching over 10 bases. Germline V gene data show CDR1 as GTSNPN and CDR2 as SVGIG (reference sequence). The CDR3 is 13 residues long. The J segment lost 8 bases and the V segment lost 8 bases, leaving 8 bases of the junction unmatched.